The subject of this entry is one T cell receptor (beta chain). The record originates from a study of blood T cell repertoires in COVID-19. TCRdb's copy holds only in-frame clones and misses some; the assay was immunoSEQ multiplex PCR. Of some 290,000 clones detected, approximately 81% appear once; the ten largest clones hold just under 3%. This CDR3 region has 12 residues. The ends were cut back, 0 bases at V and 5 bases at J, with 5 bases in the middle. In germline, CDR1 is SGHDT, CDR2 YYEEEE. Sequenced input: peripheral blood. This TCR derives from a woman in her sixties or seventies with active or convalescent COVID-19. This chain connects TRBV5-6 to TRBJ1-2; D unclear. In nucleotides, the CDR3 is TGTGCCAGCAGCTTGGCCGAGTATGGCTACACCTTC. Its protein is CASSLAEYGYTF.